The 17 T cell receptor beta chains below were found in one sample sequenced in a study of monozygotic twins with inflammatory bowel disease. TCRdb reanalyzed the 5' RACE reads and collapses them to one entry per CDR3 protein, without DNA. Reported are around 100,000 distinct CDR3 sequences; the ten largest clones contain approximately 2%. The sample comprised blood. The source is a human donor with ulcerative colitis or Crohn's disease, or a healthy co-twin of an affected twin (not recorded which).

The gene calls are TRBV5-6 and TRBJ2-1. From germline, CDR1 is SGHDT and CDR2 YYEEEE. This CDR3 has 16 amino acids. This CDR3 is CASSLYLPKYGNEQFF.

V gene TRBV2 combines with J gene TRBJ1-6. Germline V gene sequence: CDR1 SNHLY, CDR2 FYNNEI. CDR3 length: 18 amino acids. CDR3 sequence reads: CASSDLFSVYLINSPLHF.

The chain uses TRBV9 and TRBJ2-5; TCRdb proposes TRBD1, but this gene call is untestable without DNA. The CDR3 loop spans 17 amino acids. CDR1 SGDLS and CDR2 YYNGEE come from the germline V gene. CDR3 amino acids: CASSVSVGGQYQETQYF.

The chain joins TRBV29-1 to TRBJ2-1; TCRdb names TRBD2, which stays unverified in the absence of DNA. Germline V gives CDR1 SQVTM, CDR2 ANQGSEA. This CDR3 has 14 residues. The CDR3 sequence: CSVETGTRPNEQFF.

This chain uses TRBV3-1 with TRBJ2-7; TCRdb's D call of TRBD1 is untestable without DNA. The CDR3 runs to 15 residues. Germline values: CDR1 LGHDT, CDR2 YNNKEL (reference sequence). The CDR3 spells CASSLGTGGPYEQYF.

The chain combines TRBV2 with TRBJ2-3. Germline V lookup: CDR1 SNHLY, CDR2 FYNNEI. The CDR3 has 13 amino acids. CDR3 loop: CASSVGYTDTQYF. The full variable domain, its missing parts supplied by reference TRBV2 and TRBJ2-3, is EPEVTQTPSHQVTQMGQEVILRCVPISNHLYFYWYRQILGQKVEFLVSFYNNEISEKSEIFDDQFSVERPDGSNFTLKIRSTKLEDSAMYFCASSVGYTDTQYFGPGTRLTVL.

CDR3 protein: CASSLAWPDNYGYTF. This rearrangement joins TRBV7-9 to TRBJ1-2. Germline V CDR1 and CDR2: SEHNR, FQNEAQ (reference sequence). The CDR3 runs 15 residues.

This sequence joins TRBV15 and TRBJ2-4. CDR3 length: 13 amino acids. From germline, CDR1 is LNHNV and CDR2 YYDKDF (reference sequence). The CDR3 loop is CATSNKGKNIQYF.

The chain is built from TRBV5-1 and TRBJ2-1; TCRdb designates TRBD1, a call that cannot be tested without DNA. In germline, CDR1 is SGHRS, CDR2 YFSETQ. This CDR3 has 16 residues. The CDR3 region is CASSFGGTSSYNEQFF. The full variable domain, completed using reference TRBV5-1 and TRBJ2-1, is KAGVTQTPRYLIKTRGQQVTLSCSPISGHRSVSWYQQTPGQGLQFLFEYFSETQRNKGNFPGRFSGRQFSNSRSEMNVSTLELGDSALYLCASSFGGTSSYNEQFFGPGTRLTVL.

V is TRBV7-2 and J is TRBJ2-7. The germline gives CDR1 SGHTA, CDR2 FQGNSA. This CDR3 contains 12 residues. This CDR3 is CASSRYGYEQYF.

V usage is TRBV4-3 and J usage is TRBJ2-3; the D call of TRBD2 rests on TCRdb alone, since no DNA is present to check it. The germline gives CDR1 LGHNA, CDR2 YSLEER. This CDR3 comprises 16 residues. CDR3 sequence reads: CASSQDGLAGPDTQYF.

This chain joins TRBV27 and TRBJ2-4; TCRdb's D call of TRBD1 is untestable without DNA. The length of the CDR3 is 15 residues. CDR1 and CDR2 (germline): MNHEY, SMNVEV (reference sequence). The CDR3 sequence: CASSLRLGGQNIQYF.

The V and J genes are TRBV10-3 and TRBJ2-1; the TRBD1 assignment by TCRdb is unverifiable without DNA. Germline-derived CDR1 and CDR2 are ENHRY and SYGVKD. The CDR3 runs to 16 residues. Here the CDR3 reads CAISEVDRAVVNEQFF.

This rearrangement joins TRBV7-2 to TRBJ2-1. The germline V gene encodes CDR1 SGHTA and CDR2 FQGNSA. The CDR3 loop spans 16 amino acids. The CDR3 loop reads CASSLARGNSYNEQFF. The whole variable domain, filled in from reference TRBV7-2 and TRBJ2-1, reads GAGVSQSPSNKVTEKGKDVELRCDPISGHTALYWYRQSLGQGLEFLIYFQGNSAPDKSGLPSDRFSAERTGGSVSTLTIQRTQQEDSAVYLCASSLARGNSYNEQFFGPGTRLTVL.

V and J are TRBV6-5 and TRBJ1-6; TCRdb gives TRBD1 as the D gene, but with no DNA this cannot be confirmed. This CDR3 has 13 residues. From germline, CDR1 is MNHEY and CDR2 SVGAGI. CDR3 in amino acids: CASSYSQGLPLHF.

The chain recombines TRBV3-1 with TRBJ2-7. Germline assignment: CDR1 LGHDT and CDR2 YNNKEL (reference sequence). CDR3 length equals 12 residues. The CDR3 loop is CASSQAETTQYF.

The chain has TRBV20-1 and TRBJ2-2; TCRdb proposes TRBD1, but this gene call is untestable without DNA. The CDR3 loop spans 14 amino acids. Per the germline V gene, CDR1 is DFQATT and CDR2 is SNEGSKA (reference sequence). The CDR3 sequence is CSAAGTGGTGELFF.